This is a list of T cell receptor beta chains from one sample in a study of blood T cell repertoires in COVID-19. Repertoires were generated with immunoSEQ multiplex PCR, while TCRdb's copy carries only in-frame clones and drops some. The table lists 150,000 to 170,000 clones, 76% of them singletons. Sequencing was done on a sample of peripheral blood. The receptors here all came from a woman aged 80 or older with acute or convalescent COVID-19. CDR3s include the opening cysteine and the closing phenylalanine or tryptophan. D genes are given only for firm matches. Clone size is shown for a subset of rows, as once, few, many or a class of expanded clone.

CDR3nt | CDR3aa | j_gene | d_gene | v_gene | abundance
TGTGCCAGCAGTTACTCTTGGGCAGTTAACACTGAAGCTTTCTTT | CASSYSWAVNTEAFF | TRBJ1-1 | - | TRBV6-2/TRBV6-3 | -
TGTGCCAGCTCACCACAGCGATCCGAGAATGAAGCTTTCTTT | CASSPQRSENEAFF | TRBJ1-1 | - | TRBV18 | -
TGTGCCTGGAGCTCCCGACAGGGGACCGGCTACACCTTC | CAWSSRQGTGYTF | TRBJ1-2 | TRBD1 | TRBV30 | -
TGTGCCAGCAGTGACTCACTTAATTCACCCCTCCACTTT | CASSDSLNSPLHF | TRBJ1-6 | - | TRBV6-4 | -
TGTGCCAGCAGCTTATTGGGAGCGAGTCAACGTTACAATGAGCAGTTCTTC | CASSLLGASQRYNEQFF | TRBJ2-1 | - | TRBV11-2 | -
TGTGCCAGCAGTTACTCGGTACAGATGAACACTGAAGCTTTCTTT | CASSYSVQMNTEAFF | TRBJ1-1 | - | TRBV6-6 | -
TGTGCCAGCAGTGACCGACAGGAGAGCACAGATACGCAGTATTTT | CASSDRQESTDTQYF | TRBJ2-3 | - | TRBV6-1 | -
TGTGCCAGCAGCTTACAGGGGGAATTTAATTCACCCCTCCACTTT | CASSLQGEFNSPLHF | TRBJ1-6 | TRBD1 | TRBV5-8 | -
TGCAGTGCTAGTGGCGGGAGTAACAATGAGCAGTTCTTC | CSASGGSNNEQFF | TRBJ2-1 | TRBD2 | TRBV20-1 | -
TGTGCCAGCAGCTTGGGGGCTAATCCGAACTATGGCTACACCTTC | CASSLGANPNYGYTF | TRBJ1-2 | - | TRBV7-9 | -
TGCAGCGTTGAAAGGAGCGGGAGGCCCGGGGAGCTGTTTTTT | CSVERSGRPGELFF | TRBJ2-2 | TRBD2 | TRBV29-1 | -
TGCGCCAGCAGCTTCACCACGACAGGTTCGAATTCACCCCTCCACTTT | CASSFTTTGSNSPLHF | TRBJ1-6 | - | TRBV5-1 | -
TGTGCCAGCAGCTTGGCCTTTAGCGGGGGGCAAGAGACCCAGTACTTC | CASSLAFSGGQETQYF | TRBJ2-5 | TRBD2 | TRBV5-6 | -
TGTGCCAGTAAGATCGGGGTCCAAGATCTCGGCTACACCTTC | CASKIGVQDLGYTF | TRBJ1-2 | - | TRBV19 | -
TGTGCCATCAGACAGCACCCTTCCCCCGGGGAGCTGTTTTTT | CAIRQHPSPGELFF | TRBJ2-2 | - | TRBV10-3 | -
TGTGCCAGCAGCGTTCTAGGCGGCTACGAGCAGTACTTC | CASSVLGGYEQYF | TRBJ2-7 | - | TRBV9 | -
TGTGCCAGCTCCCAGGGGGTGAGCACTGAAGCTTTCTTT | CASSQGVSTEAFF | TRBJ1-1 | TRBD1 | TRBV7-3 | -
TGTGCCAGCATCCAAACCCCAGGGGGTGCGAAAACTGAAGCTTTCTTT | CASIQTPGGAKTEAFF | TRBJ1-1 | TRBD1 | TRBV5-5 | -
TGTGCCACCCCGACAGGGAGAGGAGACGAGCAGTACTTC | CATPTGRGDEQYF | TRBJ2-7 | TRBD1 | TRBV24-1 | -
TGCGCCAGCAGCTTGTCACTAGCGGGAGGTGAGCAGTTCTTC | CASSLSLAGGEQFF | TRBJ2-1 | TRBD2 | TRBV5-1 | -
TGTGCCAGAAGCTTGGCGGACCCGGGACAAGAACCTTGGGACTATGGCTACACCTTC | CARSLADPGQEPWDYGYTF | TRBJ1-2 | - | TRBV5-3 | once
TGTGCCAGCAGCGAGGCCCCGGGAGGGGGGTACGAAAAACTGTTTTTT | CASSEAPGGGYEKLFF | TRBJ1-4 | - | TRBV9 | -
TGTGCCAGTAGTCCAACAGGGACCTATGGCTACACCTTC | CASSPTGTYGYTF | TRBJ1-2 | - | TRBV19 | -
TGTGCCAGCAGCTTCAGGGTTGTGGTCCTGAACTATGGCTACACCTTC | CASSFRVVVLNYGYTF | TRBJ1-2 | - | TRBV5-6 | -